This TCR beta chain was sequenced for a study of radiotherapy plus CTLA-4 blockade in lung cancer. This clone is a singleton in its sample. The CDR3 contains 15 residues. Trimming left V 6 bases short and J 2 bases short, with 17 bases between. Germline CDR1 is MNHEY and CDR2 is SVGAGI. The table came from immunoSEQ multiplex PCR; TCRdb's copy has only in-frame clones and leaves some out. The sample holds approximately 85,000 clones, approximately 80% seen once. This receptor was obtained from a human donor with non-small cell lung cancer that progressed on radiotherapy plus ipilimumab. The source was peripheral blood, collected from a patient treated with radiotherapy plus ipilimumab. The chain joins TRBV6-5 to TRBJ2-7; D unclear. The CDR3 reads CASSYSPTGTYEQYF. The CDR3 DNA reads as TGTGCCAGCAGCTATTCCCCAACCGGTACCTACGAGCAGTACTTC.